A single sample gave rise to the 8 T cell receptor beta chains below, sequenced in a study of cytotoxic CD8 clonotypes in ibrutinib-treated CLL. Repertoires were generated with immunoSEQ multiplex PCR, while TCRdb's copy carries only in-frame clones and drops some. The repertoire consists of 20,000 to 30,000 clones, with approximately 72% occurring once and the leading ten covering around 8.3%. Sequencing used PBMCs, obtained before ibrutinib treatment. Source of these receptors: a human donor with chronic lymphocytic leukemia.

CDR3 DNA: TGCGCCAGCAGCCAAGACCGGCAGGCGGCGGACATTCAGTACTTC. Translating gives CASSQDRQAADIQYF. The gene calls are TRBV4-3 and TRBJ2-4; D unresolved. Germline CDR1 LGHNA, CDR2 YSLEER. Deletions cut 0 bases from V and 8 bases from J, with 14 bases between. This CDR3 has 15 residues.

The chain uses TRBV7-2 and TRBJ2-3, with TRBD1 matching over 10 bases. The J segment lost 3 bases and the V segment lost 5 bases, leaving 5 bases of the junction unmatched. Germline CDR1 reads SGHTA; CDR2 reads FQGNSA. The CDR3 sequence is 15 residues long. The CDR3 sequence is CASSLTGGRTDTQYF. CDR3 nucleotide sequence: TGTGCCAGCAGCCTGACAGGGGGCAGGACAGATACGCAGTATTTT. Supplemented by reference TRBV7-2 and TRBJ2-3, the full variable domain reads GAGVSQSPSNKVTEKGKDVELRCDPISGHTALYWYRQSLGQGLEFLIYFQGNSAPDKSGLPSDRFSAERTGGSVSTLTIQRTQQEDSAVYLCASSLTGGRTDTQYFGPGTRLTVL.

CDR3 protein: CASAGQGESEAFF. For the CDR3, the DNA is TGTGCCAGCGCGGGACAGGGAGAGTCTGAAGCTTTCTTT. This rearrangement joins TRBV28 to TRBJ1-1, with 9 bases matching TRBD1. The CDR3 loop spans 13 amino acids. Germline-derived CDR1 and CDR2 are MDHEN and SYDVKM. J lost 6 bases, V lost 8 bases, and 7 bases had no gene match.

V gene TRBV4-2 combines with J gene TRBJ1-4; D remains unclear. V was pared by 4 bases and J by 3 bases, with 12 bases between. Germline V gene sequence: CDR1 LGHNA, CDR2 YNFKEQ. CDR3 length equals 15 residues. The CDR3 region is CASSRGAPPNEKLFF. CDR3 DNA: TGTGCCAGCAGCCGCGGTGCCCCACCTAATGAAAAACTGTTTTTT.

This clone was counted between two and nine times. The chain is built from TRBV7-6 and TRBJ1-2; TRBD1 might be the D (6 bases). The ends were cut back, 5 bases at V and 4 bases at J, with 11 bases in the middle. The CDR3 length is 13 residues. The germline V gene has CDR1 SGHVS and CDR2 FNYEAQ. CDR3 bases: TGTGCCAGCAGCAACAGGGCGGGCTATGGCTACACCTTC. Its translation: CASSNRAGYGYTF.

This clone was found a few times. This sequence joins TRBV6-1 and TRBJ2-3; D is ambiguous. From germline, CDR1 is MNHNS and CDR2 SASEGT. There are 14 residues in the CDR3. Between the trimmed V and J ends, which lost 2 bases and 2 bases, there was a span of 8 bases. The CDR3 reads CASSESSHTDTQYF. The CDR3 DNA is TGTGCCAGCAGTGAATCGTCCCACACAGATACGCAGTATTTT.

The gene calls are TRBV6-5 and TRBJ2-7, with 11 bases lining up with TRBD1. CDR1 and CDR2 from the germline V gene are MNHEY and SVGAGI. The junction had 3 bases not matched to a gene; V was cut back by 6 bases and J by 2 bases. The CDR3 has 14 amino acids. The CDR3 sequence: CASSRDRGTYEQYF. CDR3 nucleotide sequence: TGTGCCAGCAGCCGGGACAGGGGGACCTACGAGCAGTACTTC.

The CDR3, as DNA: TGCAGTGCTACCTCCGGGACTACGCAGTATTTT. Translation gives CSATSGTTQYF. V is TRBV20-1 and J is TRBJ2-3; D tentatively reads TRBD1 or TRBD2 (5 bases each). The germline V gene has CDR1 DFQATT and CDR2 SNEGSKA (reference sequence). V was trimmed by 4 bases and J by 8 bases, leaving 10 bases between them. The CDR3 spans 11 residues.